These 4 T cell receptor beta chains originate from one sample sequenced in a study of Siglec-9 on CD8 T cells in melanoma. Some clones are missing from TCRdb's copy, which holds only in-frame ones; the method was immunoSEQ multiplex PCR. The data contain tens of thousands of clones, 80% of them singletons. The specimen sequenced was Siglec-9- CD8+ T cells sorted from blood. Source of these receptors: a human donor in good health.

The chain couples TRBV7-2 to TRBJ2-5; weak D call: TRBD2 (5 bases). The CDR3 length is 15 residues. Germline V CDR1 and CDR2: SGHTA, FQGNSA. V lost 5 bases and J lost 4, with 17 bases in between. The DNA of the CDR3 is TGTGCCAGCAGCAACTCCCCAAATGCGGGAGAGACCCAGTACTTC. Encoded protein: CASSNSPNAGETQYF.

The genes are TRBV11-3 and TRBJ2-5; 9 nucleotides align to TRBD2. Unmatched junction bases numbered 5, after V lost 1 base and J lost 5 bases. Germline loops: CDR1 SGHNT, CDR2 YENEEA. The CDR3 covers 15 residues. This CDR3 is CASSLGAGGMETQYF. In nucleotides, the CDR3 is TGTGCCAGCAGCTTAGGAGCGGGAGGAATGGAGACCCAGTACTTC.

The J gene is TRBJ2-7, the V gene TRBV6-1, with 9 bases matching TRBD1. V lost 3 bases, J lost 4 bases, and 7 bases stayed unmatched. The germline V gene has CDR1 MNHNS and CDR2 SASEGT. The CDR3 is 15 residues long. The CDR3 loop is CASSDLPGQGYEQYV. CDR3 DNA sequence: TGTGCCAGCAGTGATCTCCCGGGACAGGGATACGAGCAGTACGTC.

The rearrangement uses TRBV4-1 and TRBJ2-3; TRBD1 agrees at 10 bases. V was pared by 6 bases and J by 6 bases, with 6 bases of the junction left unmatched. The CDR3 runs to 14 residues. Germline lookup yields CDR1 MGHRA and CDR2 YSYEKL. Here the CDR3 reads CASRIGTGVDTQYF. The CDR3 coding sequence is TGCGCCAGCAGAATCGGGACAGGGGTGGATACGCAGTATTTT.